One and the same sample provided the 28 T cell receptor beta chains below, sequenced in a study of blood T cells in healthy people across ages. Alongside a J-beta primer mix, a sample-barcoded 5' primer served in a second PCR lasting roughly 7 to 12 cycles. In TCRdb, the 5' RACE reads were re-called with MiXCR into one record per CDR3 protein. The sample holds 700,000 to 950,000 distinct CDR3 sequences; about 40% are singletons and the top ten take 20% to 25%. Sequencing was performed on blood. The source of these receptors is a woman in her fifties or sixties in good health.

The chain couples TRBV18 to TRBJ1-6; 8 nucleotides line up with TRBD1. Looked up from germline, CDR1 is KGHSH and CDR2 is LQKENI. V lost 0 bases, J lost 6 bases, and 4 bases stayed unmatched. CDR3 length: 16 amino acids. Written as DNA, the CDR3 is TGTGCCAGCTCACCACCGAGCACAGGGGGTAATTCACCCCTCCACTTT. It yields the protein CASSPPSTGGNSPLHF.

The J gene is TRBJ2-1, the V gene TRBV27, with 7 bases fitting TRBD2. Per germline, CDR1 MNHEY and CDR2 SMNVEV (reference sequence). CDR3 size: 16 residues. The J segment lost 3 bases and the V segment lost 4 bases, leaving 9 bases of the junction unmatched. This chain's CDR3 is CASSYKGGPGYNEQFF. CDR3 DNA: TGTGCCAGCAGTTATAAGGGAGGGCCGGGCTACAATGAGCAGTTCTTC.

The CDR3 here is CASSSGASGPTYEQYF. The CDR3 nucleotides are TGTGCCAGCAGTTCGGGAGCTAGCGGACCTACCTACGAGCAGTACTTC. The V call is TRBV28, the J call TRBJ2-7, with 7 bases matching TRBD2. The J segment lost 2 bases and the V segment lost 4 bases, leaving 11 bases of the junction unmatched. The CDR3 totals 16 residues. CDR1 is MDHEN and CDR2 is SYDVKM in the germline V gene.

The CDR3 is CASSLADSSNQPQHF. As DNA, the CDR3 is TGTGCCAGCAGTTTAGCGGACAGTAGCAATCAGCCCCAGCATTTT. This rearrangement joins TRBV12-3 or TRBV12-4 to TRBJ1-5; the D gene is possibly TRBD1 (6 bases). Between the trimmed V and J ends, which lost 0 bases and 0 bases, there was a span of 6 bases. CDR3 size: 15 residues.

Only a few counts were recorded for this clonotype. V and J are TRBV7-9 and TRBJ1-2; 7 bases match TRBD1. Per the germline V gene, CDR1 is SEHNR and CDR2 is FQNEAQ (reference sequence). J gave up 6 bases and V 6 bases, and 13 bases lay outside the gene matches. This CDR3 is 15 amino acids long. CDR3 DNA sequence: TGTGCCAGCAGTCCCGGGACAGCTCGTGATCATGGCTACACCTTC. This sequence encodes CASSPGTARDHGYTF. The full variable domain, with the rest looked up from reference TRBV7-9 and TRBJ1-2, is DTGVSQNPRHKITKRGQNVTFRCDPISEHNRLYWYRQTLGQGPEFLTYFQNEAQLEKSRLLSDRFSAERPKGSFSTLEIQRTEQGDSAMYLCASSPGTARDHGYTFGSGTRLTVV.

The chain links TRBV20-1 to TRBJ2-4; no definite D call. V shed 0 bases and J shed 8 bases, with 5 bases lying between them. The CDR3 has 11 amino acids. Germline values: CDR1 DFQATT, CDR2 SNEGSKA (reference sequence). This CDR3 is CSARDLYIQYF. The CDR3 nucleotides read TGCAGTGCTAGAGATTTATACATTCAGTACTTC.

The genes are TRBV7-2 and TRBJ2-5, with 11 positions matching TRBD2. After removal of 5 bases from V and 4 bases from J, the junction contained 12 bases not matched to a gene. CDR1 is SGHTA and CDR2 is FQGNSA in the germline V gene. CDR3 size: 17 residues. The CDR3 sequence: CASSLNSGGAPSETQYF. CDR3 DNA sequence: TGTGCCAGCAGCCTTAATAGCGGGGGGGCCCCCTCAGAGACCCAGTACTTC. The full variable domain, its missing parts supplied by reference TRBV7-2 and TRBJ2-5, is GAGVSQSPSNKVTEKGKDVELRCDPISGHTALYWYRQSLGQGLEFLIYFQGNSAPDKSGLPSDRFSAERTGGSVSTLTIQRTQQEDSAVYLCASSLNSGGAPSETQYFGPGTRLLVL.

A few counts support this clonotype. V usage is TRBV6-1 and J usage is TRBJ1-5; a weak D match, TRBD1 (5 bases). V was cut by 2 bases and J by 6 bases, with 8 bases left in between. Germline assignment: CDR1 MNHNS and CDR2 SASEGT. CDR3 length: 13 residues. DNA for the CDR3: TGTGCCAGCAGTGAAAGGGGCGGTCAGCCCCAGCATTTT. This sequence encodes CASSERGGQPQHF.

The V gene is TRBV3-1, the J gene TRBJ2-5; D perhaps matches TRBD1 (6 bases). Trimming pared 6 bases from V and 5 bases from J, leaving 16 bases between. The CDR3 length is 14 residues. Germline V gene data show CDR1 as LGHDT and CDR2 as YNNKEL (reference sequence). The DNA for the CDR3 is TGTGCCAGCAGTCAACGACAGGTTCTTGAGACCCAGTACTTC. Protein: CASSQRQVLETQYF.

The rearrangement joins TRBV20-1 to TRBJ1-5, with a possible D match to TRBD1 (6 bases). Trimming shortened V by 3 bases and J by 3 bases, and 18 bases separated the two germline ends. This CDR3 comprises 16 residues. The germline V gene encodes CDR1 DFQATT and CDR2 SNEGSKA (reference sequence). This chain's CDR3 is CSASGAGGASNQPQHF. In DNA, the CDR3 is TGCAGTGCTAGCGGTGCGGGGGGCGCCTCCAATCAGCCCCAGCATTTT.

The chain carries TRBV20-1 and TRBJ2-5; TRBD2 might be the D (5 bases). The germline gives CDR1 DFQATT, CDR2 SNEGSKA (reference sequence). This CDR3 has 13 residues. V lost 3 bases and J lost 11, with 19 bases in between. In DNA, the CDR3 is TGCAGTGCTAGGGAAGGGAGTAAGAATGAGCAGTACTTC. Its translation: CSAREGSKNEQYF.

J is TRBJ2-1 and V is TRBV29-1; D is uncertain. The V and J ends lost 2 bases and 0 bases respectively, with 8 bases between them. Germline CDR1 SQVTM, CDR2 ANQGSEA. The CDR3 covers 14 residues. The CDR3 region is CSVEKSSSYNEQFF. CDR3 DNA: TGCAGCGTTGAAAAATCCAGCTCCTACAATGAGCAGTTCTTC.

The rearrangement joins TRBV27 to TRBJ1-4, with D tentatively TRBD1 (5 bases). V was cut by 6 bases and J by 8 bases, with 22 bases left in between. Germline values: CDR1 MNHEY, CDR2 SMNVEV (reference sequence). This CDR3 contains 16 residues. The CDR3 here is CASSEMVSGREEKLFF. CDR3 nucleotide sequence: TGTGCCAGCAGCGAAATGGTATCAGGGCGAGAGGAAAAACTGTTTTTT.

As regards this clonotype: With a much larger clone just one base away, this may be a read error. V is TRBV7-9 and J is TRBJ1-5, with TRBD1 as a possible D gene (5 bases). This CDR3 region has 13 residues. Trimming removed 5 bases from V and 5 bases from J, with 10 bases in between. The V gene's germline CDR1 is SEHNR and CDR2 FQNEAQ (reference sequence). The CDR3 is CASSPWGDQPQHF. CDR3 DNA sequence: TGTGCCAGCAGCCCGTGGGGGGATCAGCCCCAGCATTTT.

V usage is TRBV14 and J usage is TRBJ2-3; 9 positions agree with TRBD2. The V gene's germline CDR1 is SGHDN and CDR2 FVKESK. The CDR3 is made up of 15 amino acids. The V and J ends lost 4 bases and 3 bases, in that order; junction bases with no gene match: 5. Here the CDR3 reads CASSLSSGVTDTQYF. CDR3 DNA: TGTGCCAGCAGCCTCTCTAGCGGGGTTACAGATACGCAGTATTTT.

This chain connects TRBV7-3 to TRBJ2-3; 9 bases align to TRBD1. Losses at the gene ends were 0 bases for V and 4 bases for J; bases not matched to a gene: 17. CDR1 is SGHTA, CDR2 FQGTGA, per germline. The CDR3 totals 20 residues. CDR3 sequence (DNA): TGTGCCAGCAGCTTAACGGGACAGGGAATATCCCAGCTCGGGGCAGATACGCAGTATTTT. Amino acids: CASSLTGQGISQLGADTQYF.

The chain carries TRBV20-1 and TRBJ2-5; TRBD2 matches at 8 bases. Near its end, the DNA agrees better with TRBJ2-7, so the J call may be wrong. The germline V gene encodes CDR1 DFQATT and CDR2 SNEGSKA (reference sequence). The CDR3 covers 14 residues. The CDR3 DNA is TGCAGTGCGCCCCCAGTAGCGGGAACGGACGAGCAGTACTTC. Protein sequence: CSAPPVAGTDEQYF.

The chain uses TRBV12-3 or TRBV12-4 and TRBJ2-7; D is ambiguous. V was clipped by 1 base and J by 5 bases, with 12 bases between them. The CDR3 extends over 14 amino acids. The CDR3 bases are TGTGCCAGCAGTTTAGAAAGGGAATCGGACGAGCAGTACTTC. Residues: CASSLERESDEQYF.

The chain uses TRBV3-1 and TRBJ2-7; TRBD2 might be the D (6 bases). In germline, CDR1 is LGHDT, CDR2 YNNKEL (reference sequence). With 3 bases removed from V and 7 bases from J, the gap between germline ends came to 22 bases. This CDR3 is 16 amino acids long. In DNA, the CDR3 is TGTGCCAGCAGCCACACCGGGACTTCAACGTTAAATGAGCAGTACTTC. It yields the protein CASSHTGTSTLNEQYF.

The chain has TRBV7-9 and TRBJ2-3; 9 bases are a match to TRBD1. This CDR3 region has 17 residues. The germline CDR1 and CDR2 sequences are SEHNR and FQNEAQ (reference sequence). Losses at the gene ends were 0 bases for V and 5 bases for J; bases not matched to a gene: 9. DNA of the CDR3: TGTGCCAGCAGCTTAGCGTGGACAGGGGCAGGAGAAGATACGCAGTATTTT. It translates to CASSLAWTGAGEDTQYF.

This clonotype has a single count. CDR3 protein: CASSYSPTPGGEKLFF. The CDR3 region has the DNA TGTGCCAGCAGTTACAGCCCGACACCCGGGGGCGAAAAACTGTTTTTT. The chain carries TRBV6-5 and TRBJ1-4; tentative D call: TRBD1 (6 bases). This CDR3 region has 16 residues. The germline V and J ends were trimmed by 2 bases and 8 bases, with 18 bases remaining between them. The germline gives CDR1 MNHEY, CDR2 SVGAGI.

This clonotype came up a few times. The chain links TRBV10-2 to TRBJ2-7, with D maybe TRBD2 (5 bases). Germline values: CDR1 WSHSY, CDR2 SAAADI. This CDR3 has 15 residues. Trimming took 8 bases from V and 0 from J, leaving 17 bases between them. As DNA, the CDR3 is TGCGCCAGCCGAGGGCTAGTGCTTACCTCCTACGAGCAGTACTTC. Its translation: CASRGLVLTSYEQYF.

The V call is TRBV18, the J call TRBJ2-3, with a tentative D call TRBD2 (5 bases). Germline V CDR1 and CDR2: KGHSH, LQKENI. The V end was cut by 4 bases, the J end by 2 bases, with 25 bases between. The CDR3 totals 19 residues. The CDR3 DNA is TGTGCCAGCTCACGAATCGTCGGGGTCACCAACAGATACACAGATACGCAGTATTTT. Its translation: CASSRIVGVTNRYTDTQYF.

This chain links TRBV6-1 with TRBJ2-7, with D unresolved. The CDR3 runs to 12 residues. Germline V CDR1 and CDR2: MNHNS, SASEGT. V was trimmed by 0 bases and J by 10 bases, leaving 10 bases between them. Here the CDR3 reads CASSEAGYSQYF. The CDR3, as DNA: TGTGCCAGCAGTGAAGCGGGTTATTCCCAGTACTTC.

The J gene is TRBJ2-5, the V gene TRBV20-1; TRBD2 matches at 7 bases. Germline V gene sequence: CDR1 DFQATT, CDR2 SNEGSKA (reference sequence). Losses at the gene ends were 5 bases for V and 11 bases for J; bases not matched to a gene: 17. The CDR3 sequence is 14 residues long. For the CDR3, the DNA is TGCAGTGCTCCCGGAGTAGTGGGGGGAGGGGAGCAGTACTTC. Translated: CSAPGVVGGGEQYF.

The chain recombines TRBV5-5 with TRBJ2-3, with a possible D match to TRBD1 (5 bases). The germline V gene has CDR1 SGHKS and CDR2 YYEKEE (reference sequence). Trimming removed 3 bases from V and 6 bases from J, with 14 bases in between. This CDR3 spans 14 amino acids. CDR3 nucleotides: TGTGCCAGCAGCTCAGGGCCACGTGAGGATACGCAGTATTTT. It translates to CASSSGPREDTQYF.

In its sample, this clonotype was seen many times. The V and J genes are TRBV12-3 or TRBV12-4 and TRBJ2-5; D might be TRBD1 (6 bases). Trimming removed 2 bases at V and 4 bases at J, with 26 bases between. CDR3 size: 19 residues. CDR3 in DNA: TGTGCCAGCAGTTTAAGGTGGGGTAGTGGGGACAAGCGGAGAGAGACCCAGTACTTC. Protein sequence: CASSLRWGSGDKRRETQYF.

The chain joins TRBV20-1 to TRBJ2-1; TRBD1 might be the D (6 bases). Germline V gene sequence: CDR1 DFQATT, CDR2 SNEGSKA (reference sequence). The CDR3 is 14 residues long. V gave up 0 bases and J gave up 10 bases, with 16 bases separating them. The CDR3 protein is CSAREQGLSYEQFF. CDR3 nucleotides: TGCAGTGCTAGAGAACAGGGCTTGTCCTACGAGCAGTTCTTC.